This T cell receptor (beta chain) was sequenced during a study of Graves' ophthalmopathy and Graves' hyperthyroidism. Points from the study as a whole: Blood repertoires reportedly contained most expanded thyroid clonotypes above 0.001 frequency. The model flagged ophthalmopathy progression at over 60% sensitivity and about 72% specificity.

CDR1 and CDR2 from the germline V gene are SGHTA and FQGNSA. This CDR3 comprises 17 residues. Trimming shortened V by 6 bases and J by 1 base, and 18 bases separated the two germline ends. Details on this clonotype: The antigen is undetermined.

The TCR beta CDR3 regions underwent amplification from RNA transcripts. Second-round multiplex PCR followed a first-round RT-PCR using HTBI primers. One entry per CDR3 protein, called by TCRdb with MiXCR from the multiplex PCR reads. The data show hundreds of thousands of distinct CDR3 sequences, with more than 40% seen just once and over 2.5% held by the top ten. Under 3 months in duration, the ophthalmopathy in affected donors had moderate-to-severe activity, CAS ≥3 and NOSPECS ≥4. The chain links TRBV7-2 to TRBJ2-2; a possible D gene is TRBD2 (5 bases). What was sequenced was peripheral blood. The TCR originated in an adult man with Graves' ophthalmopathy. CDR3 DNA: TGTGCCAGCAGTGGGAGACTGGATCCATTGAACACCGGGGAGCTGTTTTTT. It codes for CASSGRLDPLNTGELFF.